This entry lists 15 T cell receptor beta chains sequenced from one sample in a study of T cell responses to AZD1222 COVID-19 vaccine. Using immunoSEQ multiplex PCR, the repertoire was profiled, and TCRdb retains in-frame clones only, with some absent. Altogether 120,000 to 150,000 clones are present, approximately 90% being singletons, with the ten largest covering 3% to 3.5%. This specimen was peripheral blood, taken 28 days after the second AZD1222 dose. All receptors come from an adult who received the AZD1222 COVID-19 vaccine.

The chain employs TRBV27 and TRBJ1-2, with TRBD1 matching 10 bases. Germline V gene sequence: CDR1 MNHEY, CDR2 SMNVEV (reference sequence). The CDR3 extends over 16 amino acids. V lost 2 bases, J lost 8 bases, and 11 bases stayed unmatched. The CDR3 sequence is CASSLGQGVGRGGYTF. The CDR3 bases are TGTGCCAGCAGTTTAGGACAGGGGGTGGGGCGCGGAGGCTACACCTTC.

The rearrangement uses TRBV3-1 (or the pseudogene TRBV3-2) and TRBJ1-6; no clear D. Germline V gene data show CDR1 as LGHDT and CDR2 as YNNKEL (reference sequence). V lost 6 bases to trimming and J lost 5 bases, with 23 bases between them. The CDR3 runs to 18 residues. The CDR3 nucleotides are TGTGCCAGCAGTCCAAGGTGGGGATCTCTTGGGAATAATTCACCCCTCCACTTT. The encoded protein is CASSPRWGSLGNNSPLHF.

The V call is TRBV19, the J call TRBJ1-1; 9 nucleotides match TRBD1. The trim removed 4 bases at V and 7 bases at J, leaving 13 bases unmatched. CDR3 size: 16 residues. Looked up from germline, CDR1 is LNHDA and CDR2 is SQIVND (reference sequence). Here the CDR3 DNA reads TGTGCCAGTAGTACTGTCCCGGGACAGGGTGGTGATGAAGCTTTCTTT. Its translation is CASSTVPGQGGDEAFF.

The rearrangement uses TRBV7-8 and TRBJ2-7; TRBD2 matches 8 bases. This CDR3 comprises 15 residues. With 5 bases clipped from V and 2 bases from J, the junction kept 8 bases outside the gene matches. The germline V gene encodes CDR1 SGHVS and CDR2 FQNEAQ. The CDR3: CASSQKRGSPYEQYF. CDR3 DNA: TGTGCCAGCAGCCAAAAGCGGGGGAGTCCCTACGAGCAGTACTTC.

This clone showed up just a few times. The rearrangement joins TRBV10-2 to TRBJ2-1; 11 bases map to TRBD2. Germline CDR1 reads WSHSY; CDR2 reads SAAADI. The CDR3 consists of 16 residues. J was trimmed by 9 bases and V by 10 bases; bases with no gene match: 17. CDR3 nucleotide sequence: TGCGCCACCTATAACATAGCGGGAGGGGGAGGGAGTGAGCAGTTCTTC. It yields the protein CATYNIAGGGGSEQFF.

Here the CDR3 DNA reads TGCGCCAGCAGCTTGTGGTCCGGGTCGGGTGAAAAACTGTTTTTT. It specifies CASSLWSGSGEKLFF. J is TRBJ1-4 and V is TRBV5-1; unclear D gene. Germline CDR1 reads SGHRS; CDR2 reads YFSETQ. The CDR3 length is 15 residues. V was pared by 1 base and J by 7 bases, with 14 bases between.

This chain uses TRBV10-3 with TRBJ2-5; D remains ambiguous. This CDR3 comprises 8 residues. Germline V CDR1 and CDR2: ENHRY, SYGVKD. The CDR3 bases are TGTCGGTGGTCGACCCAGTACTTC. Translating it yields CRWSTQYF.

V is TRBV28 and J is TRBJ1-6; possibly TRBD1 for D (5 bases). This CDR3 has 14 amino acids. Per the germline V gene, CDR1 is MDHEN and CDR2 is SYDVKM. Trimming removed 10 bases from V and 4 bases from J, with 14 bases in between. The CDR3 region has the DNA TGTGCCATCCTTGGACATACTTATAATTCACCCCTCCACTTT. It codes for CAILGHTYNSPLHF.

This rearrangement joins TRBV7-3 to TRBJ2-5, with a weak D call TRBD2 (5 bases). The CDR3 is made up of 13 amino acids. Germline V gene sequence: CDR1 SGHTA, CDR2 FQGTGA. Trimming stripped 2 bases from V and 3 bases from J, with 7 bases between. CDR3 protein: CASSLSGKETQYF. In DNA form, the CDR3 reads TGTGCCAGCAGCTTATCGGGGAAAGAGACCCAGTACTTC. The full variable domain, completed using reference TRBV7-3 and TRBJ2-5, is GAGVSQTPSNKVTEKGKYVELRCDPISGHTALYWYRQSLGQGPEFLIYFQGTGAADDSGLPNDRFFAVRPEGSVSTLKIQRTERGDSAVYLCASSLSGKETQYFGPGTRLLVL.

The chain links TRBV5-4 to TRBJ2-2; TRBD2 might be the D (5 bases). Germline CDR1 and CDR2: SGHNT and YYREEE (reference sequence). The V end lost 9 bases, the J end lost 7 bases, and 22 bases lay between the germline ends. The CDR3 contains 15 residues. This chain's CDR3 is CAIHPGGPLVGELFF. For the CDR3, the DNA is TGTGCCATCCACCCTGGCGGGCCTCTAGTCGGGGAGCTGTTTTTT.

Worth noting for this clone: The same CDR3 also results from other DNA sequences found in this sample. This chain uses TRBV9 with TRBJ2-3, with unresolved D. Trimming took off 1 base at V and 3 bases at J, with 6 bases between the two ends. CDR1 is SGDLS, CDR2 YYNGEE, per germline. The CDR3 is 13 residues long. As DNA, the CDR3 is TGTGCCAGCAGCGTACAAGGTACAGATACGCAGTATTTT. Protein: CASSVQGTDTQYF.

This chain connects TRBV5-1 to TRBJ2-5, with unresolved D. Germline assignment: CDR1 SGHRS and CDR2 YFSETQ. The CDR3 length is 12 residues. Trimming stripped 4 bases from V and 1 base from J, with 5 bases between. This chain's CDR3 is CASSVVQETQYF. The CDR3 DNA reads TGCGCCAGCAGCGTAGTCCAAGAGACCCAGTACTTC.

The V gene is TRBV7-9, the J gene TRBJ2-7; TRBD1 agrees at 9 bases. The trim removed 3 bases at V and 3 bases at J, leaving 3 bases unmatched. Germline CDR1 reads SEHNR; CDR2 reads FQNEAQ (reference sequence). The CDR3 loop spans 14 amino acids. As DNA, the CDR3 is TGTGCCAGCAGCTTGGGGACAGGGAGCTACGAGCAGTACTTC. It yields the protein CASSLGTGSYEQYF.

The gene calls are TRBV27 and TRBJ2-7; possibly TRBD1 or TRBD2 for D (6 bases each). In germline, CDR1 is MNHEY, CDR2 SMNVEV (reference sequence). Trimming left V 3 bases short and J 4 bases short, with 16 bases between. The CDR3 loop spans 15 amino acids. CDR3 in amino acids: CASSLEGDPGYEQYF. CDR3 sequence (DNA): TGTGCCAGCAGTTTGGAGGGGGACCCAGGGTACGAGCAGTACTTC.

This clone was detected a few times. This chain connects TRBV7-2 to TRBJ2-2; unclear D gene. The CDR3 is made up of 14 amino acids. Germline V gives CDR1 SGHTA, CDR2 FQGNSA. V was shortened by 1 base and J by 3 bases, with 6 bases between the two germline ends. The DNA for the CDR3 is TGTGCCAGCAGCTTAGAAGGGTACACCGGGGAGCTGTTTTTT. As protein: CASSLEGYTGELFF.